This T cell receptor (beta chain) came from a study of OX40 agonist ivuxolimab in advanced cancers. As for the study more broadly: Ivuxolimab was an agonistic, fully human IgG2 monoclonal antibody directed against OX40 (CD134), a costimulatory receptor. Intravenous ivuxolimab was administered to patients every 2 weeks at six dose levels: 0.01, 0.1, 0.3, 1.5, 3 and 10 mg/kg. Among the roughly 52 dose-escalation patients, some 19 had hepatocellular carcinoma, some 15 melanoma, 9 renal cell carcinoma and 9 head and neck cancer. The dose-escalation cohort was around 84% male with a mean age of approximately 59 years, ranging from roughly 20 to 85. Prior anti-PD-1, anti-PD-L1 or anti-CTLA-4 therapy was permitted, and checkpoint inhibitors had been received by roughly 40% of dose-escalation patients. Partial responses occurred in three dose-escalation patients, of whom one had hepatocellular carcinoma and two had cutaneous melanoma. The purpose of peripheral TCRbeta sequencing was to test whether ivuxolimab changed TCR sequence diversity and led to clonal T-cell expansion. The paper describes the monotherapy dose-escalation part (N of about 55 patients) of the phase I trial of ivuxolimab. Broader findings and caveats from the paper: Low levels of normalized T-cell clonal expansion were also seen in some patients who did not respond. In the 0.1-3.0 mg/kg groups, partial responders had among the lowest normalized peripheral clonal expansion, particularly in CD8+ T cells. Clonal expansion of both CD4+ and CD8+ blood T cells was observed from baseline to week 6 at doses 0.1 to 3.0 mg/kg. After ivuxolimab, expanded clones were on average more numerous among CD8+ T cells than among CD4+ T cells. Antigen specificity was not determined for the clonally expanded peripheral T cells.

Genomic DNA was isolated from the sorted cells so that the TCRbeta CDR3 region could be sequenced. The immunoSEQ Assay was used to sequence the TCRbeta CDR3 regions. The immuneACCESS repertoire file appears here via TCRdb, limited to in-frame rearrangements. These files lack a portion of the clones; in checked studies, under half of the deficit traces to unresolved V genes, and the cause of the others is not known. Here the sample has about 90,000 clones; around 83% occur a single time. Of the sample, about 0.22% falls within the top ten clones. Patients with a history of autoimmune disease or receiving systemic immunosuppression were excluded from the trial. In every dose cohort, peripheral blood was drawn for TCR sequencing at baseline, cycle 4 day 1, and cycle 7 day 1. The samples were drawn from a first-in-human, open-label, multicenter phase I dose-escalation trial of ivuxolimab. The trial enrolled adults with locally advanced or metastatic head and neck squamous cell, hepatocellular, melanoma or renal cell carcinoma. CD4+ and CD8+ T cells were sorted separately from peripheral blood before TCR sequencing.

V is clipped by 2 bases and J by 9 bases, and the sequence between their germline boundaries is 11 bases long. From the cysteine up to the phenylalanine, the CDR3 has a length of 13 residues. CDR3 DNA only is kept here, 39 bases in frame from base 1. The germline V gene supplies CDR1 SGHTA and CDR2 FQGTGA. Note on this clone: Its binding antigen is unknown. Base qualities are not at hand, and no much larger clone is one base apart.

The receptor comes from an adult with an advanced solid tumor such as melanoma, head and neck, liver or kidney cancer. The sequencing used CD4+ or CD8+ T cells sorted from blood, collected in a trial of the OX40 agonist ivuxolimab. The rearranged chain carries TRBV7-3 and TRBJ2-1, with the D gene not clear enough to name. The CDR3 corresponds to CASSLSSVGEQFF. The nucleotide sequence is given as TGTGCCAGCAGCTTATCATCAGTCGGTGAGCAGTTCTTC.